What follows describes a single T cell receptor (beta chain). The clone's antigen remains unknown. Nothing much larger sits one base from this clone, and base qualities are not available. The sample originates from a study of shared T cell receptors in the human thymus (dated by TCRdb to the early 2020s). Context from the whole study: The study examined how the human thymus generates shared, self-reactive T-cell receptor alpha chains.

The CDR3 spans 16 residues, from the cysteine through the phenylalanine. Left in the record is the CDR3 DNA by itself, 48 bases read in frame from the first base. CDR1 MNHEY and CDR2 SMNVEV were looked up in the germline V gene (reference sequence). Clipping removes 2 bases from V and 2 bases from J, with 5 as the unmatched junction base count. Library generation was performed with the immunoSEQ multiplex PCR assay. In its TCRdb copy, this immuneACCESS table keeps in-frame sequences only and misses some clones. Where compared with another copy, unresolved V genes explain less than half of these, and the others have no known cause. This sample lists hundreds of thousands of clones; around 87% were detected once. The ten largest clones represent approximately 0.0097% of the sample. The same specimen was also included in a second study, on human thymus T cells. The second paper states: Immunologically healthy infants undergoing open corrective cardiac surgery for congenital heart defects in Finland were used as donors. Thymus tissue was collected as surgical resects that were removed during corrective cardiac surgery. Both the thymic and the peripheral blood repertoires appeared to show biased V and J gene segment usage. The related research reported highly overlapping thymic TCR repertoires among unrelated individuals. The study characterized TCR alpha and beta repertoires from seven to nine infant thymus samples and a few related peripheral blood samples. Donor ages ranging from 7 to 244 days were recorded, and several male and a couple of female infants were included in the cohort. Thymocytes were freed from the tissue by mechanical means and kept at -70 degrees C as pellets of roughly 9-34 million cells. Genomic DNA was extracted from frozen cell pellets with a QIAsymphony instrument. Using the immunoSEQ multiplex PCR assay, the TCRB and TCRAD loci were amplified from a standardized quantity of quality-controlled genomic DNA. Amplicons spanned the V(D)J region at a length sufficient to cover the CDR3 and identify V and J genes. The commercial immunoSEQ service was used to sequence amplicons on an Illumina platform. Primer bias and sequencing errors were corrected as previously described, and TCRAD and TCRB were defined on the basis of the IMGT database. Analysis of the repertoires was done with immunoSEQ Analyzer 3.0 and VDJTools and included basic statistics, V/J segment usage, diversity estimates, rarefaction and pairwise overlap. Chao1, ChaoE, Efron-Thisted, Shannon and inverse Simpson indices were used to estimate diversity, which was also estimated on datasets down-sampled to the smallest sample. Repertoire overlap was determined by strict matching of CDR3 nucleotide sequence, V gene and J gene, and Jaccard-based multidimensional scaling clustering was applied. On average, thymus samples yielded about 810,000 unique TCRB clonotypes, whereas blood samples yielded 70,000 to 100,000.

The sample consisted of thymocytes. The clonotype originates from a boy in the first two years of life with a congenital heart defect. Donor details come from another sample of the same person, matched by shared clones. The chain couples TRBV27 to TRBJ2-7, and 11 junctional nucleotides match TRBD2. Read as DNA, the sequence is TGTGCCAGCAGTTTAGGGGGACTAGCGGATACCTACGAGCAGTACTTC. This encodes CASSLGGLADTYEQYF.